Each of the 5 T cell receptor beta chains below was sequenced from the same sample in a study of T cells in localized non-small cell lung cancer. Some clones are missing from TCRdb's copy, which holds only in-frame ones; the method was immunoSEQ multiplex PCR. The sample includes under 2,000 clones, under 35% of them seen just once. The sample here was normal lung tissue next to the tumor, taken before any cancer treatment. The receptors shown here come from a female donor aged 60 or older with stage II squamous cell lung carcinoma.

This clone was detected only once. Other nucleotide sequences in the sample specify the same CDR3. V usage is TRBV18 and J usage is TRBJ1-1, with unresolved D. Germline V CDR1 and CDR2: KGHSH, LQKENI. Deletions cut 2 bases from V and 2 bases from J, with 9 bases between. This CDR3 comprises 14 residues. CDR3 sequence: CASSPAQRNTEAFF. The CDR3, as DNA: TGTGCCAGCTCACCAGCTCAAAGAAACACTGAAGCTTTCTTT.

V gene TRBV18 combines with J gene TRBJ2-1, with D possibly being TRBD2 (6 bases). The CDR3 is made up of 18 amino acids. The germline gives CDR1 KGHSH, CDR2 LQKENI. The V end lost 2 bases, the J end lost 0 bases, and 17 bases lay between the germline ends. The CDR3 here is CASSPLGTGASSYNEQFF. The CDR3 DNA sequence: TGTGCCAGCTCACCATTAGGGACGGGAGCGAGCTCCTACAATGAGCAGTTCTTC.

This clone was counted a few times. The J gene is TRBJ1-1, the V gene TRBV6-8; 8 nucleotides align to TRBD1. Germline V gives CDR1 MNHGY, CDR2 SAAAGT. With V trimmed by 5 bases and J by 3 bases, 8 bases remained unmatched. The CDR3 consists of 15 residues. The DNA of the CDR3 is TGTGCCAGCAGTCAACGGACAGGGTGGGACACTGAAGCTTTCTTT. It codes for CASSQRTGWDTEAFF.

This clone is a singleton in its sample. The V gene is TRBV19, the J gene TRBJ1-1; D remains unclear. The CDR3 sequence is 14 residues long. Germline V lookup: CDR1 LNHDA, CDR2 SQIVND (reference sequence). With 5 bases removed from V and 1 base from J, the gap between germline ends came to 11 bases. The chain's CDR3 is CASSFLGRNTEAFF. The CDR3 bases are TGTGCCAGTAGTTTCTTGGGGAGGAACACTGAAGCTTTCTTT.

The V call is TRBV19, the J call TRBJ2-1, with 7 bases fitting TRBD1. CDR1 LNHDA and CDR2 SQIVND come from the germline V gene (reference sequence). V lost 5 bases and J lost 6; bases outside the gene matches: 10. The CDR3 spans 15 residues. The CDR3 spells CASSVRQGHGNEQFF. For the CDR3, the DNA is TGTGCCAGTAGTGTGCGACAGGGTCACGGCAATGAGCAGTTCTTC.